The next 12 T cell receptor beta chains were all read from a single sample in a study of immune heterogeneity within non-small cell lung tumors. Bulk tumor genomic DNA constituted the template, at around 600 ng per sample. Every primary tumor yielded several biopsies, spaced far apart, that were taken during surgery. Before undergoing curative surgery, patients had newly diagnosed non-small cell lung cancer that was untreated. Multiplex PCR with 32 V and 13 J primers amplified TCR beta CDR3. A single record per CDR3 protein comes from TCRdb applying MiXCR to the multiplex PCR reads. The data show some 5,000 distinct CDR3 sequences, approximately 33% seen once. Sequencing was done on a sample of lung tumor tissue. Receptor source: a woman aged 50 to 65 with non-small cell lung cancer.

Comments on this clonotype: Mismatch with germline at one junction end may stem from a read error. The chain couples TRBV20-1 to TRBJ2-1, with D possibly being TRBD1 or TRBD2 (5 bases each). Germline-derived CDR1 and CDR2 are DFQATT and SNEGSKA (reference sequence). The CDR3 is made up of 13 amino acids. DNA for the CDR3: TGCAGTGCCCCCCGGGGCGTTTACAATGAGCGGTTCTTC. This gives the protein CSAPRGVYNERFF.

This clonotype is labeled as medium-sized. Here the CDR3 reads CASSYSGTGASYEQYF. The CDR3 DNA sequence: TGTGCCAGCAGTTACTCCGGGACAGGGGCATCCTACGAGCAGTACTTC. The V gene is TRBV6-5, the J gene TRBJ2-7; TRBD1 aligns across 10 bases. Germline CDR1 and CDR2: MNHEY and SVGAGI. The CDR3 is 16 residues long. J lost 1 base, V lost 0 bases, and 3 bases had no gene match.

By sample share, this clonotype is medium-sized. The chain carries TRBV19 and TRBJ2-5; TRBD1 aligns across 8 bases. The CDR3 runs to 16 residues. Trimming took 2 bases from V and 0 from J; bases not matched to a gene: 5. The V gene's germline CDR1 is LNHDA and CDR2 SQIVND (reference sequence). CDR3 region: CASSITGGLYQETQYF. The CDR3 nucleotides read TGTGCCAGTAGTATAACAGGGGGTCTGTACCAAGAGACCCAGTACTTC.

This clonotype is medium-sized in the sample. Here the CDR3 reads CASSRRLAGINPSYNEQFF. CDR3 coding DNA: TGTGCCAGCAGCCGGCGGCTAGCGGGGATCAATCCCTCCTACAATGAGCAGTTCTTC. The V and J genes are TRBV14 and TRBJ2-1; the match to TRBD2 covers 9 bases. Germline V gene sequence: CDR1 SGHDN, CDR2 FVKESK. J lost 0 bases, V lost 4 bases, and 13 bases had no gene match. The CDR3 extends over 19 amino acids.

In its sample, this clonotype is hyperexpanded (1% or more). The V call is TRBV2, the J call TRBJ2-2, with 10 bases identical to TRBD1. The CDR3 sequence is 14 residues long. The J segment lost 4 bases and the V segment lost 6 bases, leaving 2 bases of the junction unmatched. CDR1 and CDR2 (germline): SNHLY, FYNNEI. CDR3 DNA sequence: TGTGCCAGCAGACGGACAGGGGGCACCGGGGAGCTGTTTTTT. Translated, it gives CASRRTGGTGELFF.

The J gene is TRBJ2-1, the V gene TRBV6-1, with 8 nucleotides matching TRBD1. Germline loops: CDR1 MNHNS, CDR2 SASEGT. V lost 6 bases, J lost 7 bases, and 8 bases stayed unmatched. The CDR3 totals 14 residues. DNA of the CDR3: TGTGCCAGCAGGACAGGGGATAGGGGTAATGAGCAGTTCTTC. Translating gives CASRTGDRGNEQFF.

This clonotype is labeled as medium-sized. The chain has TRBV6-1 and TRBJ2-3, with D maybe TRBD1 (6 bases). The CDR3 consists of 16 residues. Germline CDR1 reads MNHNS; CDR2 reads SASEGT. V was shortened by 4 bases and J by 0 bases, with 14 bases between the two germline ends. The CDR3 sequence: CASSAWDITSTDTQYF. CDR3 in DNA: TGTGCCAGCAGTGCGTGGGACATTACTAGCACAGATACGCAGTATTTT.

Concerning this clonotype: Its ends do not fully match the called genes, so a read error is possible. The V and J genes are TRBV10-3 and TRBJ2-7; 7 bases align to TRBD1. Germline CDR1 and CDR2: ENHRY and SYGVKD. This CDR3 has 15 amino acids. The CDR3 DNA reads TGTGCCGTCAGTTACTCGACCCGGACAGGCTACGAGCAGTACTTC. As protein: CAVSYSTRTGYEQYF.

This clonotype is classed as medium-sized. The CDR3 loop is CASSLPYRSGPPEQYF. The CDR3 DNA reads TGTGCCAGCAGTTTACCCTACCGATCTGGGCCCCCTGAGCAGTACTTC. The rearrangement joins TRBV28 to TRBJ2-7; unclear D gene. The CDR3 has 16 amino acids. From germline, CDR1 is MDHEN and CDR2 SYDVKM. The V end was cut by 2 bases, the J end by 7 bases, with 21 bases between.

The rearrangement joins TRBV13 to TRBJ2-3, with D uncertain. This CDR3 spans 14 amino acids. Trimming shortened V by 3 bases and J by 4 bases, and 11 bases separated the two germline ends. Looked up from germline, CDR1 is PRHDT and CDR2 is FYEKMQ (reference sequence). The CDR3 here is CASSFTSSADTQYF. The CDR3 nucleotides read TGTGCCAGCAGCTTTACCAGTTCGGCAGATACGCAGTATTTT.

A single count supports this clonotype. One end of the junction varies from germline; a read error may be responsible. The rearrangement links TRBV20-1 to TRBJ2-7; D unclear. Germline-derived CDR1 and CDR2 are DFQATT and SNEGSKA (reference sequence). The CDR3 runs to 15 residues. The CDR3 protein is CSADPTCGSSYEKYF. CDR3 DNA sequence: TGCAGTGCCGACCCGACTTGCGGCTCATCCTACGAGAAGTACTTC.

The CDR3 sequence is CASSSTSGGTYNEQFF. For the CDR3, the DNA is TGTGCCAGCAGCTCGACGAGCGGGGGGACCTACAATGAGCAGTTCTTC. The chain uses TRBV7-9 and TRBJ2-1; TRBD2 aligns across 9 bases. J gave up 2 bases and V 4 bases, and 6 bases lay outside the gene matches. CDR3 length equals 16 residues. CDR1 and CDR2 from the germline V gene are SEHNR and FQNEAQ (reference sequence).